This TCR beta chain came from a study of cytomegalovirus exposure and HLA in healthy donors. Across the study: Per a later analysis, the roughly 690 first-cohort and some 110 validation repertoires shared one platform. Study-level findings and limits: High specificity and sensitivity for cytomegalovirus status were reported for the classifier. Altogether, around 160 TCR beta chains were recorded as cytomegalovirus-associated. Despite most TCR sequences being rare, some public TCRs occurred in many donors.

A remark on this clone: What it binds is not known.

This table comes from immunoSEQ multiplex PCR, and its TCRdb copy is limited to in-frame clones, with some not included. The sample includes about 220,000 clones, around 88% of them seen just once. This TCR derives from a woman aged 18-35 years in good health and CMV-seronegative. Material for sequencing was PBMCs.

The CDR3 DNA is TGTGCCAGCAGTGTCTGGGGCGGGGCCGGGGAGCTGTTTTTT. It encodes CASSVWGGAGELFF. The J gene is TRBJ2-2, the V gene TRBV2, with TRBD2 as a possible D gene (6 bases). V was pared by 4 bases and J by 6 bases, with 12 bases between. The CDR3 loop spans 14 amino acids. Per germline, CDR1 SNHLY and CDR2 FYNNEI. The complete variable domain, with remaining parts taken from reference TRBV2 and TRBJ2-2, reads EPEVTQTPSHQVTQMGQEVILRCVPISNHLYFYWYRQILGQKVEFLVSFYNNEISEKSEIFDDQFSVERPDGSNFTLKIRSTKLEDSAMYFCASSVWGGAGELFFGEGSRLTVL.